This TCR beta chain was captured by sequencing in a study of blood T cell repertoires in COVID-19. The CDR3 has 22 residues. Germline CDR1 reads KGHSH; CDR2 reads LQKENI. The trim removed 5 bases at V and 3 bases at J, leaving 18 bases unmatched. This clone was detected a few times. Here immunoSEQ multiplex PCR was the method, and the copy in TCRdb shows in-frame clones only, minus some. The sample lists around 290,000 clones, about 93% occurring once. J is TRBJ2-2 and V is TRBV18, with 16 bases fitting TRBD2. The sequence came from a woman aged 30 to 39 who had recovered from COVID-19. The source material was PBMCs or T cells enriched from blood (not recorded which). The CDR3 DNA reads TGTGCCAGCTCATTTAGTCCCGCCGGGACTAGCGGGAGGGCCCTCGACACCGGGGAGCTGTTTTTT. Amino acid sequence: CASSFSPAGTSGRALDTGELFF.